This TCR beta chain derives from a study of T cell changes during pregnancy in multiple sclerosis. TCRdb keeps only in-frame clones here, not all; method: immunoSEQ multiplex PCR. The data contain approximately 100,000 clones, 90% to 95% of them singletons. CDR1 and CDR2 (germline): SEHNR, FQNEAQ (reference sequence). The CDR3 contains 10 residues. Trimming left V 6 bases short and J 7 bases short, with 4 bases between. The J gene is TRBJ1-3, the V gene TRBV7-9; the D is unclear. This TCR came from a female donor with multiple sclerosis, enrolled in a pregnancy study. The source was peripheral blood, collected in the first trimester of pregnancy. CDR3: CASRSNTIYF. Written as DNA, the CDR3 is TGTGCCAGCAGGAGCAACACCATATATTTT.